This T cell receptor beta chain appears in the sequencing data of a study of control samples from healthy donors and cancer patients (dated by TCRdb to 2018 to 2020). In regard to this clone: There is no known antigen for this receptor. The junction departs from the called germline gene at one end, perhaps through a read error.

The library relied on the immunoSEQ multiplex PCR assay. Not all clones reach the TCRdb copy of this immuneACCESS table, which keeps in-frame sequences only. Checked studies attribute under half of the gap to unresolved V genes and leave the rest unexplained. Recorded for this sample are about 51,000 clones; roughly 86% of them occurred a single time. Of the sample, approximately 40% falls within the top ten clones. From the germline V gene, CDR1 is KGHSH and CDR2 is LQKENI. From the cysteine up to the phenylalanine, the CDR3 has a length of 13 residues. Of all the DNA, just the CDR3 is kept, 39 bases in frame from base 1.

Source material: PBMCs. Recombination joined TRBV18 with TRBJ2-5; tentative D gene TRBD1, with 5 bases matching. The TCR comes from a man aged 50 or older with head and neck cancer. CDR3 region: CASSPKGQGTQYF. The DNA sequence reads TGTGCCAGCTCACCAAAGGGGCAAGGGACCCAGTACTTC.